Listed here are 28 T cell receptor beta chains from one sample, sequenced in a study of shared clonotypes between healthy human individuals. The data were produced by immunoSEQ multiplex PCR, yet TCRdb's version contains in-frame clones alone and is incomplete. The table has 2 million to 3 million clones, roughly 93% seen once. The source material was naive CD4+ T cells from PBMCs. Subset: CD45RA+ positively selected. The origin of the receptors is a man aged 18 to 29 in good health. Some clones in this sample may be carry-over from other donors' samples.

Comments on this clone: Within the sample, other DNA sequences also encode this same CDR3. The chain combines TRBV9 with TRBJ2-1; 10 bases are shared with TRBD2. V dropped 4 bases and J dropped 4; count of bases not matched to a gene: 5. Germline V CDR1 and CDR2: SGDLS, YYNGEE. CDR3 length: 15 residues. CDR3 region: CASSPRTSGYNEQFF. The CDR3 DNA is TGTGCCAGCAGCCCGCGGACTAGCGGATACAATGAGCAGTTCTTC.

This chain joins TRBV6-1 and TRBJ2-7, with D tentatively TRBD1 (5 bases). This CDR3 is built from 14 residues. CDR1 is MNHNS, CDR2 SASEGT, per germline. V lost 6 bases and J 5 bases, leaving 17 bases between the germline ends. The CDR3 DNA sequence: TGTGCCAGCAGGGAAAACAGGCGGCGGAACGAGCAGTACTTC. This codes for CASRENRRRNEQYF.

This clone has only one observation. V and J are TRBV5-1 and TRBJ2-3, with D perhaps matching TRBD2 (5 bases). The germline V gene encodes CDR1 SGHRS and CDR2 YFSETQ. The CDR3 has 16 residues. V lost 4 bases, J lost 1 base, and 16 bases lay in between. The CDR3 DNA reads TGCGCCAGCAGCGAGGGAACCTCGGCGGGCACAGATACGCAGTATTTT. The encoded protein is CASSEGTSAGTDTQYF.

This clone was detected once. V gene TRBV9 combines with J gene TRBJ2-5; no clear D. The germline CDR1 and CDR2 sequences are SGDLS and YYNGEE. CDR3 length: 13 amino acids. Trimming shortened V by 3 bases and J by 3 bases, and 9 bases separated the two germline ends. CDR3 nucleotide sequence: TGTGCCAGCAGCGACTATGGGGAAGAGACCCAGTACTTC. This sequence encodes CASSDYGEETQYF. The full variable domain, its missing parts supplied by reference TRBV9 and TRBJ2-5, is DSGVTQTPKHLITATGQRVTLRCSPRSGDLSVYWYQQSLDQGLQFLIQYYNGEERAKGNILERFSAQQFPDLHSELNLSSLELGDSALYFCASSDYGEETQYFGPGTRLLVL.

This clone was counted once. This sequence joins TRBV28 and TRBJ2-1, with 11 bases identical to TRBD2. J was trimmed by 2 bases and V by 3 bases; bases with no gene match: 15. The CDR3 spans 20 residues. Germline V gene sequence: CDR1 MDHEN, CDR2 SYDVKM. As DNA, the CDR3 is TGTGCCAGCAGTTTTCTCTTTTCGTCTCCTAGCGGGAGGACCTACAATGAGCAGTTCTTC. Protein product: CASSFLFSSPSGRTYNEQFF.

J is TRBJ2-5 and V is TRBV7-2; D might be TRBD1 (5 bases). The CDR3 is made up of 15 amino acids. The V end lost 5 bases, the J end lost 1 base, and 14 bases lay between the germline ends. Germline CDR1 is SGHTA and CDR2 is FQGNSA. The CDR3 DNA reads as TGTGCCAGCAGCCGACAGCTATCATTCCAAGAGACCCAGTACTTC. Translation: CASSRQLSFQETQYF.

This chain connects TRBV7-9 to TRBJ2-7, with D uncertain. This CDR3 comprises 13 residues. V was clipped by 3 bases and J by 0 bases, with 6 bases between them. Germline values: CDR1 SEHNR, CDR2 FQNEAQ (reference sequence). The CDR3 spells CASSFIGSYEQYF. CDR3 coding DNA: TGTGCCAGCAGCTTTATAGGCTCCTACGAGCAGTACTTC.

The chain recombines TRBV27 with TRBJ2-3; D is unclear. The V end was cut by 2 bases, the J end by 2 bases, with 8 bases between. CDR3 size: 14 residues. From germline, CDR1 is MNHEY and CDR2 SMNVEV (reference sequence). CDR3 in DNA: TGTGCCAGCAGTTTAAGTCAGAACACAGATACGCAGTATTTT. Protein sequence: CASSLSQNTDTQYF.

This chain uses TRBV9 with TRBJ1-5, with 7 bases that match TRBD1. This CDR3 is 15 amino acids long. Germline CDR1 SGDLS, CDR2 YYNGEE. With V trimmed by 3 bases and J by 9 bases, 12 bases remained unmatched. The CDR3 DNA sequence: TGTGCCAGCAGCGCGACAGGGCTCCCCGGAGGGCCCCAGCATTTT. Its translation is CASSATGLPGGPQHF.

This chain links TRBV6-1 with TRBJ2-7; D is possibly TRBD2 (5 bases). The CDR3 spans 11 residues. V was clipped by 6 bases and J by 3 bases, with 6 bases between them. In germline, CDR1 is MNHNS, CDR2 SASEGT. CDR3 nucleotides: TGTGCCAGCAGACTAGACTACGAGCAGTACTTC. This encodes CASRLDYEQYF.

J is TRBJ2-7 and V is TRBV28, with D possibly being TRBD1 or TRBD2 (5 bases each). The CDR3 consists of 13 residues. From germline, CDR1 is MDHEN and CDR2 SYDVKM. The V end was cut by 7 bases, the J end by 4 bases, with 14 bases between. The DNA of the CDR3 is TGTGCCAGCACACGACAGCCGGGGTACGAGCAGTACTTC. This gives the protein CASTRQPGYEQYF.

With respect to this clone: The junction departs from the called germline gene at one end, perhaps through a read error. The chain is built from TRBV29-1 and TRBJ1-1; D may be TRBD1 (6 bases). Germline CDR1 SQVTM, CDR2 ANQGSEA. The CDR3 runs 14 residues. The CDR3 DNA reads TGCAGCGTAGCCGCCAAATTGTCCGGGGGGCCCACTTCTTTT. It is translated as CSVAAKLSGGPTSF.

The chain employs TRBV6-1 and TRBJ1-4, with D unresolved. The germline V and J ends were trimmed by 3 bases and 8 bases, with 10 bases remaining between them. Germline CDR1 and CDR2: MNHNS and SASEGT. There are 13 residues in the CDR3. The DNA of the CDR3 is TGTGCCAGCAGTGATGTCACTTGGGAAAAACTGTTTTTT. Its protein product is CASSDVTWEKLFF.

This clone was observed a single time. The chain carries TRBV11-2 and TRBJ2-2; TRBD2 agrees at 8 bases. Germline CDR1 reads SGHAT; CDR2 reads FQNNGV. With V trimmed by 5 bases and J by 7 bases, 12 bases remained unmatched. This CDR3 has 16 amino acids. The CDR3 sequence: CASSLLGAGAGGELFF. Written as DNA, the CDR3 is TGTGCCAGCAGCCTCCTAGGAGCGGGAGCGGGCGGGGAGCTGTTTTTT.

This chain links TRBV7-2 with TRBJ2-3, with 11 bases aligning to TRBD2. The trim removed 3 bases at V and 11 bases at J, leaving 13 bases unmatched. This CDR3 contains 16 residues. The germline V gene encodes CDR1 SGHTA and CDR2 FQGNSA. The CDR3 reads CASSFASGRPQGGQYF. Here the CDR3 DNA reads TGTGCCAGCAGCTTTGCTAGCGGGAGGCCCCAGGGGGGGCAGTATTTT.

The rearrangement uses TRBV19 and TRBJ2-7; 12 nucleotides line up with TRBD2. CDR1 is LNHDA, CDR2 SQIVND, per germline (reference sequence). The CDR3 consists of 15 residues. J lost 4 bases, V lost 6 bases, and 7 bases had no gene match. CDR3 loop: CASSRTSGTGYEQYF. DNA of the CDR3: TGTGCCAGTAGCCGGACTAGCGGGACGGGTTACGAGCAGTACTTC.

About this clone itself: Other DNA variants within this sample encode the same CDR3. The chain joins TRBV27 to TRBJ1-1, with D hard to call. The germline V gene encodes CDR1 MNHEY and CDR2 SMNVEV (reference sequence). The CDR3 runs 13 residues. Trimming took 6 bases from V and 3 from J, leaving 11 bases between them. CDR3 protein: CASSLGVDTEAFF. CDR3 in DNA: TGTGCCAGCAGCCTCGGGGTGGACACTGAAGCTTTCTTT.

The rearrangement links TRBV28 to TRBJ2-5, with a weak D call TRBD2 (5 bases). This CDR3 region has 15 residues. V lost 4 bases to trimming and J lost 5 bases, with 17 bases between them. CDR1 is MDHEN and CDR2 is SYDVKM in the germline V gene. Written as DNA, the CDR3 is TGTGCCAGCAGTTCTGAGAGGAGGATGTGGGAGACCCAGTACTTC. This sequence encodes CASSSERRMWETQYF.

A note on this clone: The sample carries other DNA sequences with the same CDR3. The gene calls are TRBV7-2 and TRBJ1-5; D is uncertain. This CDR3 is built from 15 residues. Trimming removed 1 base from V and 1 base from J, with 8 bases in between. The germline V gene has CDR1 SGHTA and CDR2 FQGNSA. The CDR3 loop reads CASSLVRGSNQPQHF. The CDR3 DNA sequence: TGTGCCAGCAGCTTAGTGCGAGGGAGCAATCAGCCCCAGCATTTT.

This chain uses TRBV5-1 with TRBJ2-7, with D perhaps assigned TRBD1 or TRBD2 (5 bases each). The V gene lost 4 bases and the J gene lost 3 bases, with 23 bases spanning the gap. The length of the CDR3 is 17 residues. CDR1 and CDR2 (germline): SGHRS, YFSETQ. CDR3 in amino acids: CASSLDGRAGYGYEQYF. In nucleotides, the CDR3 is TGCGCCAGCAGCCTGGATGGCAGGGCGGGTTACGGCTACGAGCAGTACTTC.

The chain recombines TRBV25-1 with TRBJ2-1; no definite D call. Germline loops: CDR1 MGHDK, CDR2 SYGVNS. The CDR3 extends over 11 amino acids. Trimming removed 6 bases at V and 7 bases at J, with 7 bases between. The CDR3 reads CASSRSNEQFF. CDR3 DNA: TGTGCCAGCAGCCGGTCGAATGAGCAGTTCTTC.

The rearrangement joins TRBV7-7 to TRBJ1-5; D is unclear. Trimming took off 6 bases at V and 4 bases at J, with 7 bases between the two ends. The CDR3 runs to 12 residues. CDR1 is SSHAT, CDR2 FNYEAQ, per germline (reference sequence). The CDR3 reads CASRRENQPQHF. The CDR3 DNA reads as TGTGCCAGCAGGAGGGAGAATCAGCCCCAGCATTTT.

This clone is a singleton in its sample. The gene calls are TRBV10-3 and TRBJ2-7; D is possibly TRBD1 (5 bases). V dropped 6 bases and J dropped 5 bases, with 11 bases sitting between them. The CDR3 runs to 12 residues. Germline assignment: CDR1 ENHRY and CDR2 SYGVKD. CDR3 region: CAIRRGSHEQYF. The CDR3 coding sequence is TGTGCCATCAGAAGGGGTTCCCACGAGCAGTACTTC.

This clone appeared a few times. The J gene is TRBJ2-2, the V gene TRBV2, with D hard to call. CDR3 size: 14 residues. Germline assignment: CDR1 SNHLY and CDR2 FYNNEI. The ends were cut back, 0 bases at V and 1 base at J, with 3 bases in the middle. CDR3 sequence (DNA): TGTGCCAGCAGTGAAGCGCGGAACACCGGGGAGCTGTTTTTT. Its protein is CASSEARNTGELFF.

The CDR3 DNA reads as TGTGCCAGCAGTGCTCGGTTGACGCGCAGCACAGATACGCAGTATTTT. It is translated as CASSARLTRSTDTQYF. The chain uses TRBV25-1 and TRBJ2-3; D not certain. This CDR3 contains 16 residues. With 4 bases removed from V and 0 bases from J, the gap between germline ends came to 14 bases. Germline lookup yields CDR1 MGHDK and CDR2 SYGVNS.

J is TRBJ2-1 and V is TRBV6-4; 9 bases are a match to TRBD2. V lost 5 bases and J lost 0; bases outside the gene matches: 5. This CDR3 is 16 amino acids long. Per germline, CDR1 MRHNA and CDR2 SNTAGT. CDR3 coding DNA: TGTGCCAGCAGTCAGCTAGCGGGACGCTCCTACAATGAGCAGTTCTTC. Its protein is CASSQLAGRSYNEQFF.

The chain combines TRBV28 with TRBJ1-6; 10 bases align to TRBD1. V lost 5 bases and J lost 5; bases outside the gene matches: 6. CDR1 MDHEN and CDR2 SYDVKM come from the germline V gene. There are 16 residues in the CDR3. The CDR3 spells CASSKDRGRDNSPLHF. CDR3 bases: TGTGCCAGCAGTAAAGACAGGGGGCGGGATAATTCACCCCTCCACTTT.

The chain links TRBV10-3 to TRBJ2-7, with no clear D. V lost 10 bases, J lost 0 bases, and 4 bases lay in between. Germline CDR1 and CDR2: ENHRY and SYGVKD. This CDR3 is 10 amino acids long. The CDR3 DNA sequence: TGTGCCACGAGCTCCTACGAGCAGTACTTC. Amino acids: CATSSYEQYF.